Below, 24 T cell receptor beta chains from the same sample are listed, as sequenced in a study of control samples from healthy donors and cancer patients. Only in-frame clones appear in the TCRdb table, and some are missing; sequencing was by immunoSEQ multiplex PCR. The data show 120,000 or so clones, approximately 89% seen once. Sequencing used blood. The receptors come from a woman between 18 and 30 years old in good health.

This sequence joins TRBV28 and TRBJ2-3, with 8 nucleotides matching TRBD1. This CDR3 is 15 amino acids long. V shed 5 bases and J 5 bases; nucleotides not matched to a gene: 9. Germline V CDR1 and CDR2: MDHEN, SYDVKM. This CDR3 is CASSRDRPMVDTQYF. The CDR3 DNA is TGTGCCAGCAGTCGGGACAGGCCAATGGTAGATACGCAGTATTTT.

V and J are TRBV28 and TRBJ1-5, with D possibly TRBD1 on 6 matching bases. From germline, CDR1 is MDHEN and CDR2 SYDVKM. The ends were cut back, 3 bases at V and 6 bases at J, with 15 bases in the middle. The CDR3 runs to 15 residues. CDR3 loop: CASSFPDRLGQPQHF. CDR3 nucleotide sequence: TGTGCCAGCAGTTTTCCCGACAGGCTGGGTCAGCCCCAGCATTTT.

This chain uses TRBV28 with TRBJ2-1; the match to TRBD1 covers 7 bases. Trimming removed 4 bases from V and 0 bases from J; junction bases left unmatched: 15. The CDR3 has 19 residues. The germline gives CDR1 MDHEN, CDR2 SYDVKM. The CDR3 bases are TGTGCCAGCAGTTCCAGCCGGGACAGCAATTATCTCTCCTACAATGAGCAGTTCTTC. It translates to CASSSSRDSNYLSYNEQFF. The variable domain in full, with the rest retrieved from reference TRBV28 and TRBJ2-1, is DVKVTQSSRYLVKRTGEKVFLECVQDMDHENMFWYRQDPGLGLRLIYFSYDVKMKEKGDIPEGYSVSREKKERFSLILESASTNQTSMYLCASSSSRDSNYLSYNEQFFGPGTRLTVL.

The chain uses TRBV6-6 and TRBJ2-7; 7 bases agree with TRBD1. With 5 bases clipped from V and 2 bases from J, the junction kept 6 bases outside the gene matches. The CDR3 contains 14 residues. Looked up from germline, CDR1 is MNHNY and CDR2 is SVGAGI (reference sequence). The CDR3, as DNA: TGTGCCAGCAGTCCCCCCGGGACAGCCTACGAGCAGTACTTC. Translated, it gives CASSPPGTAYEQYF.

The chain couples TRBV5-6 to TRBJ1-2; D is ambiguous. Germline V gene data show CDR1 as SGHDT and CDR2 as YYEEEE. The CDR3 totals 16 residues. The V gene lost 0 bases and the J gene lost 4 bases, with 16 bases spanning the gap. CDR3 nucleotides: TGTGCCAGCAGCTTGGCCGTTGGTTTAGCAGGCTATGGCTACACCTTC. Its translation is CASSLAVGLAGYGYTF.

The V gene is TRBV5-6, the J gene TRBJ1-1; tentatively, D is TRBD1 (6 bases). CDR1 and CDR2 (germline): SGHDT, YYEEEE. The CDR3 totals 16 residues. Trimming left V 4 bases short and J 5 bases short, with 21 bases between. CDR3 loop: CASSDRLTGYGTEAFF. DNA for the CDR3: TGTGCCAGCAGCGATCGCTTAACAGGGTATGGTACTGAAGCTTTCTTT.

V gene TRBV6-2 or TRBV6-3 combines with J gene TRBJ2-1; 7 nucleotides agree with TRBD1. The CDR3 is 15 residues long. V shed 5 bases, J shed 1 base, and the junction held 5 bases outside the gene matches. From germline, CDR1 is MNHEY and CDR2 SVGEGT. The CDR3 nucleotides read TGTGCCAGCAGTCGACAGGGTGGGTCCTACAATGAGCAGTTCTTC. This sequence encodes CASSRQGGSYNEQFF.

The rearrangement joins TRBV13 to TRBJ2-2; D is perhaps TRBD2 (5 bases). V was trimmed by 4 bases and J by 7 bases, leaving 13 bases between them. The CDR3 loop spans 14 amino acids. The germline CDR1 and CDR2 sequences are PRHDT and FYEKMQ (reference sequence). This chain's CDR3 is CASSSAGVNGELFF. The CDR3 coding sequence is TGTGCCAGCAGCTCCGCCGGGGTAAACGGGGAGCTGTTTTTT.

This chain links TRBV9 with TRBJ1-2; the D is unclear. The CDR3 has 11 residues. CDR1 and CDR2 (germline): SGDLS, YYNGEE. Trimming pared 5 bases from V and 6 bases from J, leaving 8 bases between. The CDR3 loop reads CASRSNHGYTF. CDR3 nucleotide sequence: TGTGCCAGCAGATCCAATCATGGCTACACCTTC.

The chain employs TRBV14 and TRBJ2-2, with D uncertain. Germline lookup yields CDR1 SGHDN and CDR2 FVKESK. The CDR3 sequence is 15 residues long. V dropped 6 bases and J dropped 2 bases, with 13 bases sitting between them. DNA of the CDR3: TGTGCCAGCAGTCTACGCCGATTTAACACCGGGGAGCTGTTTTTT. This gives the protein CASSLRRFNTGELFF.

The gene calls are TRBV21-1 and TRBJ1-6. TRBV21-1 is marked as a pseudogene. The CDR3 totals 21 residues. CDR3 region: CAPRGSAGGREDRQRNSPLHF. The CDR3 DNA sequence: TGTGCTCCTAGGGGGTCAGCGGGAGGCAGGGAAGATAGGCAAAGAAATTCACCCCTCCACTTT.

This clone was seen once. The rearrangement uses TRBV10-3 and TRBJ2-3; maybe TRBD2 (6 bases). V was cut by 5 bases and J by 2 bases, with 11 bases left in between. Germline V lookup: CDR1 ENHRY, CDR2 SYGVKD. There are 14 residues in the CDR3. CDR3 in amino acids: CAISLGLSTDTQYF. For the CDR3, the DNA is TGTGCCATCAGTCTGGGACTTTCCACAGATACGCAGTATTTT.

The chain combines TRBV27 with TRBJ1-2; TRBD1 is a possible D gene (5 bases). V was cut by 0 bases and J by 7 bases, with 12 bases left in between. CDR3 size: 14 residues. Germline V gives CDR1 MNHEY, CDR2 SMNVEV (reference sequence). This CDR3 reads CASSLSWQGLGYTF. DNA of the CDR3: TGTGCCAGCAGTTTATCGTGGCAGGGACTTGGCTACACCTTC.

The J gene is TRBJ2-7, the V gene TRBV7-2; 9 bases map to TRBD1. The CDR3 extends over 15 amino acids. J lost 5 bases, V lost 3 bases, and 8 bases had no gene match. CDR1 and CDR2 from the germline V gene are SGHTA and FQGNSA. In nucleotides, the CDR3 is TGTGCCAGCAGCTTGTCGACAGGGGGGCGGCACGAGCAGTACTTC. It codes for CASSLSTGGRHEQYF.

This chain links TRBV27 with TRBJ2-1; D gene ambiguous. The CDR3 consists of 13 residues. Per germline, CDR1 MNHEY and CDR2 SMNVEV (reference sequence). V lost 7 bases and J 6 bases, leaving 13 bases between the germline ends. This CDR3 reads CASTALRRNEQFF. The CDR3 nucleotides are TGTGCCAGCACTGCGCTTCGCCGCAATGAGCAGTTCTTC.

This clone was counted only a few times. This sequence joins TRBV10-1 and TRBJ2-1; D might be TRBD1 (5 bases). The CDR3 has 15 residues. The germline gives CDR1 WNHNN, CDR2 SYGVQD (reference sequence). V lost 5 bases and J 5 bases, leaving 16 bases between the germline ends. The CDR3 reads CASSQGGVGDNEQFF. The CDR3 DNA reads TGCGCCAGCAGTCAGGGTGGGGTTGGCGACAATGAGCAGTTCTTC.

This chain connects TRBV6-2 or TRBV6-3 to TRBJ1-6; D call uncertain. This CDR3 is 15 amino acids long. Trimming took off 0 bases at V and 6 bases at J, with 9 bases between the two ends. The germline V gene has CDR1 MNHEY and CDR2 SVGEGT. The chain's CDR3 is CASSYSVDGNSPLHF. CDR3 nucleotide sequence: TGTGCCAGCAGTTACTCGGTCGACGGTAATTCACCCCTCCACTTT.

V and J are TRBV28 and TRBJ1-2; D is ambiguous. This CDR3 spans 18 amino acids. Germline-derived CDR1 and CDR2 are MDHEN and SYDVKM. V lost 2 bases to trimming and J lost 3 bases, with 22 bases between them. CDR3 bases: TGTGCCAGCAGTTTAGAGGGCAGATGGGGTTTCACGGACTATGGCTACACCTTC. This codes for CASSLEGRWGFTDYGYTF.

As to this clone: Germline and junction disagree at one end, which may indicate a read error. The chain carries TRBV18 and TRBJ2-2; weak D call: TRBD1 (6 bases). The germline CDR1 and CDR2 sequences are KGHSH and LQKENI. The CDR3 runs 12 residues. The CDR3, as DNA: TGTGCCAGCTCCCCACAGGGAGAGGAGCTGTTTTTT. Translation: CASSPQGEELFF.

V usage is TRBV28 and J usage is TRBJ1-5, with D uncertain. Germline V gene lookup returns CDR1 MDHEN and CDR2 SYDVKM. This CDR3 contains 14 residues. The germline V and J ends were trimmed by 7 bases and 3 bases, with 13 bases remaining between them. CDR3 nucleotide sequence: TGTGCCAGCAACGGTGTCTGGGCCAATCAGCCCCAGCATTTT. Translated, it gives CASNGVWANQPQHF.

The chain couples TRBV5-5 to TRBJ1-1; 8 nucleotides line up with TRBD1. The germline V gene encodes CDR1 SGHKS and CDR2 YYEKEE (reference sequence). V dropped 0 bases and J dropped 0; count of bases not matched to a gene: 7. The CDR3 consists of 17 residues. The DNA of the CDR3 is TGTGCCAGCAGCTTGGTAAAGGGGACAGGATTGAACACTGAAGCTTTCTTT. Protein product: CASSLVKGTGLNTEAFF. The full variable domain, in which reference TRBV5-5 and TRBJ1-1 provide the parts outside the CDR3, is DAGVTQSPTHLIKTRGQQVTLRCSPISGHKSVSWYQQVLGQGPQFIFQYYEKEERGRGNFPDRFSARQFPNYSSELNVNALLLGDSALYLCASSLVKGTGLNTEAFFGQGTRLTVV.

This clone occurred once. This chain joins TRBV6-2 or TRBV6-3 and TRBJ1-1, with a weak D call TRBD1 (6 bases). From germline, CDR1 is MNHEY and CDR2 SVGEGT. The CDR3 has 15 residues. Trimming took 5 bases from V and 4 from J, leaving 17 bases between them. CDR3 region: CASSLRKGVSTEAFF. The CDR3 bases are TGTGCCAGCAGTCTGCGCAAGGGGGTAAGCACTGAAGCTTTCTTT.

There are a few counts of this clone. In DNA, the CDR3 is TGTGCCACCAGTGAAACTCAGGGCTCTGGGGCCAACGTCCTGACTTTC. It specifies CATSETQGSGANVLTF. This chain joins TRBV24-1 and TRBJ2-6, with D possibly TRBD1 on 5 matching bases. The CDR3 consists of 16 residues. Germline V gene sequence: CDR1 KGHDR, CDR2 SFDVKD. V was pared by 4 bases and J by 0 bases, with 9 bases between.

This clone occurred once. The rearrangement links TRBV13 to TRBJ1-1, with a tentative D call TRBD1 (5 bases). Trimming took 5 bases from V and 2 from J, leaving 21 bases between them. Germline V lookup: CDR1 PRHDT, CDR2 FYEKMQ (reference sequence). This CDR3 is 17 amino acids long. CDR3 DNA: TGTGCCAGCAGCCTACACGGAATAACGGGGCCCAACACTGAAGCTTTCTTT. It specifies CASSLHGITGPNTEAFF.